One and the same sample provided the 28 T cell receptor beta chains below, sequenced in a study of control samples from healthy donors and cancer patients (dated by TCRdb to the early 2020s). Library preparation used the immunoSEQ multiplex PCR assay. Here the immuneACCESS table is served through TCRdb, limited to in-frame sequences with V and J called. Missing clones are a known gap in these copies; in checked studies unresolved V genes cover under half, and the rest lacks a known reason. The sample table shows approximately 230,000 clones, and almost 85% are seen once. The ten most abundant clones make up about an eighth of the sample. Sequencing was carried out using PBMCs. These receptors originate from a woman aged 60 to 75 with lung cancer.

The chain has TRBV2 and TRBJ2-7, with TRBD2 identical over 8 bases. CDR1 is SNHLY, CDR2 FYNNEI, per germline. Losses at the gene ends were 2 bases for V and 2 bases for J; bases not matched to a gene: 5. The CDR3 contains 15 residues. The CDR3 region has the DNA TGTGCCAGCAGTGAATCGAGAGCGGGGGCCTACGAGCAGTACTTC. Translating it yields CASSESRAGAYEQYF.

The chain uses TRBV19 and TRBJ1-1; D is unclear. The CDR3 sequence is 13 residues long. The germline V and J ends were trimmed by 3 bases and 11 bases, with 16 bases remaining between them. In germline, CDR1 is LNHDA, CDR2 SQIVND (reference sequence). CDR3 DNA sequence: TGTGCCAGTAGTATCAGCCCAGGAGGAGTTGCTTTCTTT. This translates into CASSISPGGVAFF.

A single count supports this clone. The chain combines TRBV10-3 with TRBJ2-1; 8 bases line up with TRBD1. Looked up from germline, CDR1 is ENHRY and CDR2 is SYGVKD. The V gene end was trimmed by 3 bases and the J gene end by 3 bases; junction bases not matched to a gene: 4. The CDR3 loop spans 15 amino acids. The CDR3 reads CAISDQGAYYNEQFF. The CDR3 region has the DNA TGTGCCATCAGTGACCAGGGGGCCTACTACAATGAGCAGTTCTTC.

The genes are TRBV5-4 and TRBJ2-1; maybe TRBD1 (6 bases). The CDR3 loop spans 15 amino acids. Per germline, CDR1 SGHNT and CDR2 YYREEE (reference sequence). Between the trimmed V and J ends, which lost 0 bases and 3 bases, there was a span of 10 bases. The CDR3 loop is CASSLGRGGYNEQFF. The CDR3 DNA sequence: TGTGCCAGCAGCTTGGGCAGGGGCGGCTACAATGAGCAGTTCTTC. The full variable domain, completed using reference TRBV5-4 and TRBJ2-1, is ETGVTQSPTHLIKTRGQQVTLRCSSQSGHNTVSWYQQALGQGPQFIFQYYREEENGRGNFPPRFSGLQFPNYSSELNVNALELDDSALYLCASSLGRGGYNEQFFGPGTRLTVL.

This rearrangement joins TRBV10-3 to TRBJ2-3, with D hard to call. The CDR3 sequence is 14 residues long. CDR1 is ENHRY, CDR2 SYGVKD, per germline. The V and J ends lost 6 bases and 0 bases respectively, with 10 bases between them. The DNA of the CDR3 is TGTGCCATCAGCGGCGGTACTAGCACAGATACGCAGTATTTT. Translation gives CAISGGTSTDTQYF.

CDR3 nucleotides: TGTGCCAGCACTCCCAGGGAGGGTGCCAATCAGCCCCAGCATTTT. Translating it yields CASTPREGANQPQHF. V and J are TRBV2 and TRBJ1-5, with TRBD1 as a possible D gene (5 bases). V lost 7 bases and J lost 3, with 16 bases in between. Per the germline V gene, CDR1 is SNHLY and CDR2 is FYNNEI. The CDR3 extends over 15 amino acids. Based on the CDR3 plus reference TRBV2 and TRBJ1-5, the full variable domain is EPEVTQTPSHQVTQMGQEVILRCVPISNHLYFYWYRQILGQKVEFLVSFYNNEISEKSEIFDDQFSVERPDGSNFTLKIRSTKLEDSAMYFCASTPREGANQPQHFGDGTRLSIL.

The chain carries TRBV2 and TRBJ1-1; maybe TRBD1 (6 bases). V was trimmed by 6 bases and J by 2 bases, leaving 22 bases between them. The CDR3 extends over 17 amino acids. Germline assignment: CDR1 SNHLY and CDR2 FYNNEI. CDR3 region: CASSGGRQGILNTEAFF. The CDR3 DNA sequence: TGTGCCAGCAGCGGTGGGAGGCAGGGGATCCTCAACACTGAAGCTTTCTTT.

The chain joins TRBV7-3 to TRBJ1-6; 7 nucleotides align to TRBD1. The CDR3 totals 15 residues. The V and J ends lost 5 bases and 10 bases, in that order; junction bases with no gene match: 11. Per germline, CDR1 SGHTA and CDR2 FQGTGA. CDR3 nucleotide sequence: TGTGCCAGCAGCCCATCTTCTGACAGGGCCTCACCCCTCCACTTT. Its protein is CASSPSSDRASPLHF.

CDR3 sequence reads: CATRVGLSDTQYF. The CDR3 bases are TGTGCCACCCGGGTGGGCCTTTCGGATACGCAGTATTTT. The chain has TRBV27 and TRBJ2-3, with D hard to call. Trimming took off 10 bases at V and 6 bases at J, with 17 bases between the two ends. The germline gives CDR1 MNHEY, CDR2 SMNVEV (reference sequence). There are 13 residues in the CDR3.

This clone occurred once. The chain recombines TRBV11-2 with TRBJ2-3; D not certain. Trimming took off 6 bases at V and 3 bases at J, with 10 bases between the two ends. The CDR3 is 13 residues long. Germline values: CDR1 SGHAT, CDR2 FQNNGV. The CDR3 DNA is TGTGCCAGCAGGCTTAGTTCGACAGATACGCAGTATTTT. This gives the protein CASRLSSTDTQYF.

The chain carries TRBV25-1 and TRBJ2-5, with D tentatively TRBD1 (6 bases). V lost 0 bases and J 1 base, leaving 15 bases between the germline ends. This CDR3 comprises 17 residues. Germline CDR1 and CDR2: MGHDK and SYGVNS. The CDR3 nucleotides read TGTGCCAGCAGTGAATATGAAAACCAGGGGATCCAAGAGACCCAGTACTTC. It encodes CASSEYENQGIQETQYF.

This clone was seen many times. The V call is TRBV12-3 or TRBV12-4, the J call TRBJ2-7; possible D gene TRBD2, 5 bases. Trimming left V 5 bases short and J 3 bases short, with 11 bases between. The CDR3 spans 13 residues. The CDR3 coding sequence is TGTGCCAGCAGTCTCGGGAATCTCTACGAGCAGTACTTC. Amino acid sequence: CASSLGNLYEQYF.

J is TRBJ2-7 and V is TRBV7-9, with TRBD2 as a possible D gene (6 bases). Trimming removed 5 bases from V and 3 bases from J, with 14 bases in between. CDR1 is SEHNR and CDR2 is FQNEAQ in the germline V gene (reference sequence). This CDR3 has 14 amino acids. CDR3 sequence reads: CASSTSGLSYEQYF. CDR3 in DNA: TGTGCCAGCAGCACCAGCGGGCTTAGCTACGAGCAGTACTTC.

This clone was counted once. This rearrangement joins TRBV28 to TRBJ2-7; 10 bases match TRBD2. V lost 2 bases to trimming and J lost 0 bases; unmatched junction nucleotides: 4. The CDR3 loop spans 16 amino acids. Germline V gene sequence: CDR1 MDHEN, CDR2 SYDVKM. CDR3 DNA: TGTGCCAGCAGTTTACCCGGGACTAGCGTCTCCTACGAGCAGTACTTC. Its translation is CASSLPGTSVSYEQYF.

As DNA, the CDR3 is TGCAGCGTTATTTTTTACGGAGCAACTAATGAAAAACTGTTTTTT. Encoded protein: CSVIFYGATNEKLFF. The chain recombines TRBV29-1 with TRBJ1-4, with D unclear. The CDR3 is 15 residues long. Between the trimmed V and J ends, which lost 5 bases and 0 bases, there was a span of 13 bases. Per the germline V gene, CDR1 is SQVTM and CDR2 is ANQGSEA.

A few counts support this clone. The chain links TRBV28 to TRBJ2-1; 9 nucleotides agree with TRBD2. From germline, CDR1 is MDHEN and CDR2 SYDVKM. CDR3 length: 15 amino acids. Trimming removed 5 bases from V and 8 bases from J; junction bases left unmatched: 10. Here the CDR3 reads CASSEGLAGRYEQFF. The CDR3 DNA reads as TGTGCCAGCAGTGAGGGACTAGCAGGTCGCTATGAGCAGTTCTTC. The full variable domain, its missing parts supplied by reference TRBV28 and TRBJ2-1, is DVKVTQSSRYLVKRTGEKVFLECVQDMDHENMFWYRQDPGLGLRLIYFSYDVKMKEKGDIPEGYSVSREKKERFSLILESASTNQTSMYLCASSEGLAGRYEQFFGPGTRLTVL.

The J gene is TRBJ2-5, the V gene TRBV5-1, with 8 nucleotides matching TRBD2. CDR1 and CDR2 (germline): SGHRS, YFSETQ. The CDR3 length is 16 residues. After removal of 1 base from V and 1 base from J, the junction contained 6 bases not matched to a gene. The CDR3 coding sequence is TGCGCCAGCAGCTTGCAGGTTGCGGGGGGCCAAGAGACCCAGTACTTC. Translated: CASSLQVAGGQETQYF. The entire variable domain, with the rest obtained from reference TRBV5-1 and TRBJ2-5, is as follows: KAGVTQTPRYLIKTRGQQVTLSCSPISGHRSVSWYQQTPGQGLQFLFEYFSETQRNKGNFPGRFSGRQFSNSRSEMNVSTLELGDSALYLCASSLQVAGGQETQYFGPGTRLLVL.

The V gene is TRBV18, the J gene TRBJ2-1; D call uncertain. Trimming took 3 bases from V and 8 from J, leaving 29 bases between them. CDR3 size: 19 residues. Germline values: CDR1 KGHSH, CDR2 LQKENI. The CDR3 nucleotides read TGTGCCAGCTCACCGCCCCTATCGGTCGAGTGGGTTTCTTATCATGAGCAGTTCTTC. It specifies CASSPPLSVEWVSYHEQFF.

CDR3 amino acids: CASSDEAHNEQFF. The CDR3 DNA sequence: TGTGCCAGCAGTGATGAGGCCCACAATGAGCAGTTCTTC. This chain uses TRBV6-1 with TRBJ2-1; D remains unclear. The CDR3 loop spans 13 amino acids. Germline CDR1 reads MNHNS; CDR2 reads SASEGT. Trimming took 3 bases from V and 5 from J, leaving 8 bases between them.

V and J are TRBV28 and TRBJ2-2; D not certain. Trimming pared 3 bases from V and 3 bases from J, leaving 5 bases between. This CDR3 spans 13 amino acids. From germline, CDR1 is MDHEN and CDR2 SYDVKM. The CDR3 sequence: CASSFIDTGELFF. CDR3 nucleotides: TGTGCCAGCAGTTTTATAGACACCGGGGAGCTGTTTTTT.

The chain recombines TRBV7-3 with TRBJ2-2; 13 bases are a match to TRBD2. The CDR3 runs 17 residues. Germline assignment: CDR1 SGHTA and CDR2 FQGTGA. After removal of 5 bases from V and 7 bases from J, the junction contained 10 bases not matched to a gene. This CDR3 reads CASSPALLAGGGGELFF. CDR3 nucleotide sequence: TGTGCCAGCAGCCCGGCGCTACTAGCGGGAGGGGGCGGGGAGCTGTTTTTT.

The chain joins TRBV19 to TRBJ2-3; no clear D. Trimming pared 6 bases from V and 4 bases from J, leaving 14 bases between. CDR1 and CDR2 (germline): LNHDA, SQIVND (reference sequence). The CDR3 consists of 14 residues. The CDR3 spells CASRLGVRADTQYF. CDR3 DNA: TGTGCCAGTAGGTTAGGAGTGCGCGCAGATACGCAGTATTTT.

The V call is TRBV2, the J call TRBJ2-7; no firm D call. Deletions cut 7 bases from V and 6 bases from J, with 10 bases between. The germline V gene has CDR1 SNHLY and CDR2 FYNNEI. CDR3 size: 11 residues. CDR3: CASTPTSEQYF. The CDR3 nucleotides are TGTGCCAGCACTCCTACCTCCGAGCAGTACTTC.

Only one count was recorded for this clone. The CDR3 sequence is CASSFGGDQETQYF. The CDR3 DNA reads as TGCGCCAGCAGCTTTGGTGGAGACCAAGAGACCCAGTACTTC. The V gene is TRBV5-1, the J gene TRBJ2-5; D not certain. The germline CDR1 and CDR2 sequences are SGHRS and YFSETQ. V was clipped by 2 bases and J by 0 bases, with 8 bases between them. The CDR3 sequence is 14 residues long.

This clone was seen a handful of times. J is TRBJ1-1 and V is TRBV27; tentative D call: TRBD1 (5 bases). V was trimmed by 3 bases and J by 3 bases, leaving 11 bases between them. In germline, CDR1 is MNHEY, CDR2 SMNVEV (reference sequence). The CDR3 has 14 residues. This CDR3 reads CASSFQGWDTEAFF. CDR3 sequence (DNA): TGTGCCAGCAGTTTTCAGGGTTGGGACACTGAAGCTTTCTTT.

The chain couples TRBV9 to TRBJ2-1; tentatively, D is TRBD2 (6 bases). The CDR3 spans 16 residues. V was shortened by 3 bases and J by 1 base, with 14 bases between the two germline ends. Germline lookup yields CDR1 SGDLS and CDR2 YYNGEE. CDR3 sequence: CASSGASEPSYNEQFF. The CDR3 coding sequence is TGTGCCAGCAGCGGCGCTAGCGAACCGTCCTACAATGAGCAGTTCTTC.

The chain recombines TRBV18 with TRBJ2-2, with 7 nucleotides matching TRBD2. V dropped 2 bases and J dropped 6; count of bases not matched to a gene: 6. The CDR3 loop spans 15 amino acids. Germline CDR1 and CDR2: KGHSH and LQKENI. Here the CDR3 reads CASSPAGGSAGELFF. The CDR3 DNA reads TGTGCCAGCTCACCAGCGGGCGGGAGCGCCGGGGAGCTGTTTTTT.

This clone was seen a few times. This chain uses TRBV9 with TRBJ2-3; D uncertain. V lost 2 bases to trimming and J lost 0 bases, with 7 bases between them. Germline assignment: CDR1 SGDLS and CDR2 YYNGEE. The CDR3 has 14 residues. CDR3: CASSVRSSTDTQYF. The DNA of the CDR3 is TGTGCCAGCAGCGTTCGTTCTAGCACAGATACGCAGTATTTT.